These T cell receptor beta chains were read from a single sample in a study of human T cells and chemical hapten exposure. From the RACE reads, TCRdb called clonotypes with MiXCR, one entry per CDR3 protein. Counted here are about 51,000 distinct CDR3 sequences, approximately 8.8% occurring once; the ten biggest clones make up 11% to 15%. The specimen was whole blood, collected in connection with sensitization to the hapten diphenylcyclopropenone (DPC). The receptors were sampled from a woman between 35 and 50 years old with alopecia areata. Some clones in this sample may be carry-over from other donors' samples. CDR3s include the opening cysteine and the closing phenylalanine or tryptophan. Each record gives: clone size, J gene, D gene, V gene, CDR3 DNA, CDR3 protein. The D gene is left open where the match is weak. For some rows the clone size is stated as once, few or many, or as a class when expanded; others skip it.

size: many; J: TRBJ1-2; D: TRBD1; V: TRBV6-6; DNA: TGTGCCAGCACGAAGGAAGGGGGCGAGTATGGCTACACCTTC; CDR3: CASTKEGGEYGYTF
size: -; J: TRBJ1-3; D: TRBD1; V: TRBV12-3/TRBV12-4; DNA: TGTGCCAGCAGTTTGGGGACAGGGGTCTATGGAAACACCATATATTTT; CDR3: CASSLGTGVYGNTIYF
size: -; J: TRBJ2-5; D: -; V: TRBV29-1; DNA: TGCAGCGTTGGGGGGGGCGAAGAGACCCAGTACTTC; CDR3: CSVGGGEETQYF
size: many; J: TRBJ1-5; D: -; V: TRBV28; DNA: TGTGCCAACGCAACTGGAGGGGGTCAGCCCCAGCATTTT; CDR3: CANATGGGQPQHF
size: many; J: TRBJ2-3; D: TRBD1; V: TRBV5-4; DNA: TGTGCCATCATCGGGACAGCCGCAGATACGCAGTATTTT; CDR3: CAIIGTAADTQYF
size: -; J: TRBJ2-3; D: -; V: TRBV9; DNA: TGTGCCAGCAGCGCAATCACAGGGACAGATACGCAGTATTTT; CDR3: CASSAITGTDTQYF
size: -; J: TRBJ2-1; D: TRBD1; V: TRBV6-1; DNA: TGTGCCAGCACTGGGGACAGGGGGCGAAGGTACAATGAGCAGTTCTTC; CDR3: CASTGDRGRRYNEQFF
size: few; J: TRBJ2-2; D: -; V: TRBV6-1; DNA: TGTGCCAGCAGTGAGAGGGGAAAGAGCAAGGTGGAGCTGTTTTTT; CDR3: CASSERGKSKVELFF
size: many; J: TRBJ2-2; D: TRBD1; V: TRBV6-2/TRBV6-3; DNA: TGTGCCAGCAGTCCCCCGGACAGGGGAGACACCGGGGAGCTGTTTTTT; CDR3: CASSPPDRGDTGELFF
size: -; J: TRBJ2-1; D: -; V: TRBV5-4; DNA: TGTGCCAGCAGCTTGGACATAAATGAGCAGTTCTTC; CDR3: CASSLDINEQFF
size: few; J: TRBJ2-7; D: -; V: TRBV29-1; DNA: TGCAGCGTTGTGACGGAGAACTCCTACGAGCAGTACTTC; CDR3: CSVVTENSYEQYF
size: many; J: TRBJ1-5; D: -; V: TRBV4-1; DNA: TGCGCCAGCAGACCGACAGTTGGGAGCAATCAGCCCCAGCATTTT; CDR3: CASRPTVGSNQPQHF
size: -; J: TRBJ1-1; D: TRBD1; V: TRBV4-1; DNA: TGCGCCAGCAGCCTTCCCCGGGACAGGGGTTCGACTGAAGCTTTCTTT; CDR3: CASSLPRDRGSTEAFF
size: -; J: TRBJ2-7; D: -; V: TRBV5-4; DNA: TGTGCCAGCAGCTTGACCGGACGCAATACCTACGAGCAGTACTTC; CDR3: CASSLTGRNTYEQYF
size: many; J: TRBJ1-2; D: -; V: TRBV6-1; DNA: TGTGCCAGCAGTGAAGCGCGCAGGGGCTATGGCTACACCTTC; CDR3: CASSEARRGYGYTF
size: many; J: TRBJ2-1; D: TRBD2; V: TRBV6-1; DNA: TGTGCCAGCACCTCGACGGCTAGCGGTTCCAATGAGCAGTTCTTC; CDR3: CASTSTASGSNEQFF
size: -; J: TRBJ2-3; D: -; V: TRBV29-1; DNA: TGCAGCGTGGACGATACGCAGTATTTT; CDR3: CSVDDTQYF
size: few; J: TRBJ1-2; D: TRBD1; V: TRBV5-1; DNA: TGCGCCAGCAGCTCGACAGGGGTTGGCGGCTACACCTTC; CDR3: CASSSTGVGGYTF
size: many; J: TRBJ1-3; D: -; V: TRBV27; DNA: TGTGCCAGCCAAGGGAGCTCTGGAAACACCATATATTTT; CDR3: CASQGSSGNTIYF
size: -; J: TRBJ2-5; D: -; V: TRBV10-3; DNA: TGTGCCATCAGTTCGGGGGTACTCGAGACCCAGTACTTC; CDR3: CAISSGVLETQYF
size: -; J: TRBJ2-2; D: -; V: TRBV5-5; DNA: TGTGCCAGCAGCTTTGAGGCAGGGCGGACCGGGGAGCTGTTTTTT; CDR3: CASSFEAGRTGELFF
size: many; J: TRBJ1-6; D: TRBD1; V: TRBV18; DNA: TGTGCCAGCTCACAAGGGGGACAGGCGAATTCACCCCTCCACTTT; CDR3: CASSQGGQANSPLHF
size: -; J: TRBJ2-3; D: -; V: TRBV7-2; DNA: TGTGCTGTCACCGGGGGTAGCACAGATACGCAGTATTTT; CDR3: CAVTGGSTDTQYF
size: few; J: TRBJ1-2; D: TRBD1; V: TRBV7-2; DNA: TGTGCCAGCAGCTTAGCCGGGACAGAGGACTATGGCTACACCTTC; CDR3: CASSLAGTEDYGYTF
size: many; J: TRBJ2-3; D: -; V: TRBV3-1; DNA: TGTGCCAGCAGCCAAGATTCGAAAACTCCATCCGCGCAGTATTTT; CDR3: CASSQDSKTPSAQYF
size: many; J: TRBJ2-7; D: -; V: TRBV4-1; DNA: TGCGCCAGCAGCCAAGTGGGCAGGGGCCACGAGCAGTACTTC; CDR3: CASSQVGRGHEQYF
size: -; J: TRBJ2-1; D: -; V: TRBV7-6; DNA: TGTGCCAGCAGCTTAGAGGGTTACGTGAGCTCCTACAATGAGCAGTTCTTC; CDR3: CASSLEGYVSSYNEQFF
size: few; J: TRBJ2-7; D: TRBD2; V: TRBV4-3; DNA: TGCGCCAGCAGCCAAGATCGAAGCGGGGGGGCCGATGAGCAGTACTTC; CDR3: CASSQDRSGGADEQYF
size: few; J: TRBJ2-5; D: -; V: TRBV7-9; DNA: TGTGCCAGCAGCTTAGCGAGGGGCGAAGAGACCCAGTACTTC; CDR3: CASSLARGEETQYF
size: -; J: TRBJ1-2; D: -; V: TRBV15; DNA: TGTGCCACCAGCAGAGTCGTAGGGGACGATGGCTACACCTTC; CDR3: CATSRVVGDDGYTF
size: few; J: TRBJ2-3; D: -; V: TRBV6-2/TRBV6-3; DNA: TGTGCCAGCAGACGGGACACTAGCACAGATACGCAGTATTTT; CDR3: CASRRDTSTDTQYF
size: -; J: TRBJ1-1; D: TRBD1; V: TRBV7-9; DNA: TGTGCCAGCAGCTTAGGGGGACAGGGAATGAACAATGAAGCTTTCTTT; CDR3: CASSLGGQGMNNEAFF
size: many; J: TRBJ2-1; D: -; V: TRBV20-1; DNA: TGCAGTGGGGCTCCGACCCGGACGCAGTTCTTC; CDR3: CSGAPTRTQFF
size: -; J: TRBJ2-7; D: -; V: TRBV4-1; DNA: TGCGCCAGCAGCCAAGTGGACAACTCCTACGAGCAGTACTTC; CDR3: CASSQVDNSYEQYF
size: -; J: TRBJ2-2; D: -; V: TRBV5-1; DNA: TGCGCCAGCAGCCTTGACTCGAACACCGGGGAGCTGTTTTTT; CDR3: CASSLDSNTGELFF
size: many; J: TRBJ2-1; D: TRBD2; V: TRBV28; DNA: TGTGCCACCAAGGGACTAGCGGTGAGCAATGAGCAGTTCTTC; CDR3: CATKGLAVSNEQFF
size: many; J: TRBJ1-1; D: -; V: TRBV20-1; DNA: TGCAGCGAGGGACACTCTAACACTGAAGCTTTCTTT; CDR3: CSEGHSNTEAFF
size: few; J: TRBJ2-5; D: TRBD2; V: TRBV6-2/TRBV6-3; DNA: TGTGCCAGCAGCTCGACTAGCGGGGTACCGGAGACCCAGTACTTC; CDR3: CASSSTSGVPETQYF
size: many; J: TRBJ1-6; D: -; V: TRBV30; DNA: TGTGCCTGGAGTGGCAGGGAGAGTTCACCCCTCCACTTT; CDR3: CAWSGRESSPLHF
size: many; J: TRBJ2-4; D: -; V: TRBV14; DNA: TGTGCCAGCAGCCCTTCGACAGTAGCCAAAAACATTCAGTACTTC; CDR3: CASSPSTVAKNIQYF